This T cell receptor beta chain was identified during a study of shared clonotypes between healthy human individuals. Whole-study findings and limits: Rarefaction demonstrated incomplete sorted-subset sequencing despite large depth. Sequencing depth was predicted to influence how clonotypes are shared among donors.

Donors, healthy HIV-negative adults, lacked recent acute infections or vaccinations. Combination of CD45RO+ cells with CCR7-negative CD45RA+ TemRA cells was used for CD8 memory. The CDR3 has 13 amino acids. Germline CDR1 reads SGHNT; CDR2 reads YYREEE (reference sequence). Trimming took 3 bases from V and 1 from J, leaving 7 bases between them. On this clone: Its antigen remains unknown.

The data were produced by immunoSEQ multiplex PCR, yet TCRdb's version contains in-frame clones alone and is incomplete. This sample has roughly 700,000 clones, with less than 95% found just once. Source material: memory CD8+ T cells from PBMCs. Stated subset: CD45RO+ cells pooled with CCR7-negative TemRA cells. This chain links TRBV5-4 with TRBJ1-1; D gene ambiguous. The TCR originated in a man in his late teens or twenties in good health. Some clones in this sample may be carry-over from other donors' samples. The CDR3 DNA sequence: TGTGCCAGCAGCTCAGTTAAGAACACTGAAGCTTTCTTT. It codes for CASSSVKNTEAFF.